This passage covers 2 T cell receptor beta chains from one sample sequenced in a study of cytomegalovirus exposure and HLA in healthy donors. PCR employed 60 Vbeta and 13 Jbeta primers. Only in-frame clones appear in the TCRdb table, and some are missing; sequencing was by immunoSEQ multiplex PCR. The sample lists some 120,000 clones, roughly four fifths occurring once. The sample was PBMCs. The receptors stem from a male donor in good health and CMV-seropositive.

This clone was seen a single time. CDR3 region: CASSPPEGAFNQPQHF. CDR3 nucleotides: TGTGCCAGCTCACCACCGGAGGGGGCTTTTAATCAGCCCCAGCATTTT. The rearrangement uses TRBV18 and TRBJ1-5; 7 bases line up with TRBD1. The junction had 6 bases not matched to a gene; V was cut back by 0 bases and J by 4 bases. CDR3 size: 16 residues. Germline assignment: CDR1 KGHSH and CDR2 LQKENI.

This clone was counted a single time. The CDR3 DNA sequence: TGTGCCAGCAGCCTTACTAGCGGCTACGAGCAGTACTTC. Translating gives CASSLTSGYEQYF. The chain combines TRBV7-2 with TRBJ2-7; 8 nucleotides align to TRBD2. The J segment lost 3 bases and the V segment lost 5 bases, leaving 3 bases of the junction unmatched. The CDR3 runs 13 residues. Germline assignment: CDR1 SGHTA and CDR2 FQGNSA.